The clone carrying this T cell receptor beta chain came up many times. Its antigen is unidentified. The sample belongs to a study of T-cell reconstitution after alpha-beta-depleted transplantation in children. Regarding the study as a whole: One year post-transplant, T-cell counts and diversity were largely derived from T cells produced anew.

Library preparation (for TCRbeta) was performed with unique molecular identifiers. Each CDR3 protein is one row after TCRdb ran MiXCR on the PCR reads. The sample has over 150,000 distinct CDR3 sequences; over 8.5% are singletons. The CDR3 is made up of 17 amino acids. CDR1 SGHVS and CDR2 FQNEAQ come from the germline V gene. J gave up 5 bases and V 1 base, and 7 bases lay outside the gene matches. The sample in question was PBMCs, obtained before TCRalphabeta/CD19-depleted stem cell transplant. The rearrangement uses TRBV7-8 and TRBJ2-1, with TRBD2 identical over 11 bases. The clonotype was recovered from a boy aged 2-9 years with acute myeloid leukemia, due to receive a stem cell transplant. As DNA, the CDR3 is TGTGCCAGCAGCTTAGGGCCTAGCGGGGGGTTTCACAATGAGCAGTTCTTC. Translated, it gives CASSLGPSGGFHNEQFF.